These 23 T cell receptor beta chains were sequenced from one sample in a study of cytomegalovirus exposure and HLA in healthy donors. This PCR relied on a set of 60 Vbeta primers and 13 Jbeta primers. Measured with immunoSEQ multiplex PCR; TCRdb has only the in-frame clones, and not every one. The sample carries about 170,000 clones, approximately 59% recorded once. Sample: PBMCs. The receptors originated from a man aged 40-49 years in good health and CMV-seronegative.

V gene TRBV6-6 combines with J gene TRBJ1-5; TRBD1 might be the D (5 bases). The CDR3 length is 16 residues. Germline V gene sequence: CDR1 MNHNY, CDR2 SVGAGI (reference sequence). V lost 2 bases, J lost 9 bases, and 20 bases lay in between. The CDR3 nucleotides read TGTGCCAGCAGTTACGACGGCAGGGACCACGGGGGGCCCCAGCATTTT. Its protein product is CASSYDGRDHGGPQHF.

Turning to this clone: Different DNA sequences within this sample yield the same CDR3. The genes are TRBV5-1 and TRBJ1-4, with 7 bases aligning to TRBD1. The V gene's germline CDR1 is SGHRS and CDR2 YFSETQ. The V gene end was trimmed by 4 bases and the J gene end by 5 bases; junction bases not matched to a gene: 8. This CDR3 is built from 15 residues. Here the CDR3 DNA reads TGCGCCAGCAGCGGCCGGGACAGCTTGAATGAAAAACTGTTTTTT. Translating it yields CASSGRDSLNEKLFF.

CDR3 coding DNA: TGTGCCAGCAGCCCAGGCGGCCGAGCGGGGGGGCGTTCGAAGACCCAGTACTTC. Translation gives CASSPGGRAGGRSKTQYF. V is TRBV7-2 and J is TRBJ2-5; 10 positions match TRBD2. Germline loops: CDR1 SGHTA, CDR2 FQGNSA. This CDR3 spans 18 amino acids. V gave up 5 bases and J gave up 6 bases; unmatched junction bases: 18.

This CDR3 reads CASSDQPQITNYGYTF. For the CDR3, the DNA is TGTGCCAGCAGCGACCAACCACAGATAACTAACTATGGCTACACCTTC. This rearrangement joins TRBV6-4 to TRBJ1-2; D uncertain. Trimming pared 6 bases from V and 0 bases from J, leaving 17 bases between. Looked up from germline, CDR1 is MRHNA and CDR2 is SNTAGT. This CDR3 spans 16 amino acids.

The chain recombines TRBV4-3 with TRBJ2-5; 7 bases are shared with TRBD1. The germline CDR1 and CDR2 sequences are LGHNA and YSLEER. V was clipped by 4 bases and J by 5 bases; unmatched bases: 4. The CDR3 contains 13 residues. As DNA, the CDR3 is TGCGCCAGCAGCCGGACAGGCAGCGAGACCCAGTACTTC. Protein: CASSRTGSETQYF.

The rearrangement links TRBV5-1 to TRBJ2-7, with TRBD1 matching over 12 bases. CDR1 and CDR2 (germline): SGHRS, YFSETQ. The CDR3 runs to 15 residues. V shed 3 bases, J shed 7 bases, and the junction held 8 bases outside the gene matches. The DNA of the CDR3 is TGCGCCAGCAGCTCCGTGGGACAGGGGGCGGGGGAGCAGTACTTC. It is translated as CASSSVGQGAGEQYF.

This clone was recorded once. V usage is TRBV9 and J usage is TRBJ1-3; D remains ambiguous. The length of the CDR3 is 12 residues. Trimming took 7 bases from V and 4 from J, leaving 9 bases between them. Germline-derived CDR1 and CDR2 are SGDLS and YYNGEE. In nucleotides, the CDR3 is TGTGCCAGCGCTGGGGAGGGAAACACCATATATTTT. It specifies CASAGEGNTIYF.

CDR3 protein: CASYREGQPQHF. DNA for the CDR3: TGTGCCAGTTACAGGGAGGGTCAGCCCCAGCATTTT. V is TRBV28 and J is TRBJ1-5; D may be TRBD1 (6 bases). Trimming stripped 9 bases from V and 6 bases from J, with 12 bases between. Germline V gene data show CDR1 as MDHEN and CDR2 as SYDVKM. This CDR3 comprises 12 residues.

This clone has a handful of counts. CDR3 in amino acids: CASSEQKSLLDRAPPGELFF. CDR3 nucleotides: TGTGCCAGCAGCGAACAAAAGAGCCTACTCGACAGGGCCCCACCCGGGGAGCTGTTTTTT. The gene calls are TRBV14 and TRBJ2-2; 7 nucleotides agree with TRBD1. The junction had 24 bases not matched to a gene; V was cut back by 5 bases and J by 6 bases. CDR3 length: 20 residues. Germline-derived CDR1 and CDR2 are SGHDN and FVKESK.

The chain employs TRBV19 and TRBJ1-1, with TRBD1 matching 10 bases. J was trimmed by 3 bases and V by 9 bases; bases with no gene match: 10. The CDR3 consists of 15 residues. CDR1 and CDR2 from the germline V gene are LNHDA and SQIVND (reference sequence). The CDR3 sequence: CARTRDRGEDTEAFF. As DNA, the CDR3 is TGTGCCAGAACCCGGGACAGGGGCGAGGACACTGAAGCTTTCTTT.

The chain couples TRBV27 to TRBJ2-7; 8 bases fit TRBD2. The trim removed 0 bases at V and 2 bases at J, leaving 3 bases unmatched. Germline CDR1 reads MNHEY; CDR2 reads SMNVEV (reference sequence). This CDR3 has 15 residues. The CDR3 region is CASSLSSGIPYEQYF. The CDR3 region has the DNA TGTGCCAGCAGTTTATCTAGCGGGATCCCCTACGAGCAGTACTTC.

The sample holds one count of this clone. The chain joins TRBV6-6 to TRBJ1-5; D not resolved. The CDR3 length is 15 residues. Looked up from germline, CDR1 is MNHNY and CDR2 is SVGAGI (reference sequence). Trimming shortened V by 8 bases and J by 0 bases, and 14 bases separated the two germline ends. CDR3 sequence reads: CASGEGRYSNQPQHF. The CDR3 DNA sequence: TGTGCCAGCGGAGAGGGCCGATATAGCAATCAGCCCCAGCATTTT.

Only a few counts were recorded for this clone. This chain joins TRBV7-9 and TRBJ1-3; possibly TRBD1 for D (5 bases). From germline, CDR1 is SEHNR and CDR2 FQNEAQ (reference sequence). Deletions cut 6 bases from V and 2 bases from J, with 20 bases between. This CDR3 contains 17 residues. CDR3 bases: TGTGCCAGCAGTAGCGGTTCGTGGCAGGGCCCTGGAAACACCATATATTTT. Protein: CASSSGSWQGPGNTIYF.

This clone came up a few times. The chain has TRBV14 and TRBJ1-6, with a weak D call TRBD1 (5 bases). Germline CDR1 is SGHDN and CDR2 is FVKESK. Trimming cost V 7 bases and J 7 bases, with 14 bases left between them. The CDR3 totals 14 residues. The chain's CDR3 is CASTPQGRNSPLHF. DNA for the CDR3: TGTGCCAGCACACCCCAGGGAAGGAATTCACCCCTCCACTTT.

CDR3 in amino acids: CASSSYIDRVAETQYF. CDR3 sequence (DNA): TGTGCCAGCAGTTCTTATATAGACAGGGTTGCGGAGACCCAGTACTTC. V gene TRBV6-5 combines with J gene TRBJ2-5, with 7 bases lining up with TRBD1. There are 16 residues in the CDR3. Looked up from germline, CDR1 is MNHEY and CDR2 is SVGAGI. Trimming removed 4 bases from V and 5 bases from J; junction bases left unmatched: 13.

This clone was observed a few times. The rearrangement links TRBV4-1 to TRBJ2-7; D is possibly TRBD1 (5 bases). Germline-derived CDR1 and CDR2 are MGHRA and YSYEKL. This CDR3 region has 15 residues. Trimming took 4 bases from V and 5 from J, leaving 18 bases between them. DNA of the CDR3: TGCGCCAGCAGCCGTACAGAAACCCAGGGTAACGAGCAGTACTTC. Its protein is CASSRTETQGNEQYF.

The genes are TRBV19 and TRBJ2-1; 7 positions agree with TRBD1. The CDR3 totals 15 residues. CDR1 is LNHDA, CDR2 SQIVND, per germline (reference sequence). V shed 3 bases, J shed 6 bases, and the junction held 8 bases outside the gene matches. CDR3 nucleotides: TGTGCCAGTAGTATCGCCGGACAGGCCAGCAATGAGCAGTTCTTC. It encodes CASSIAGQASNEQFF.

The genes are TRBV10-3 and TRBJ1-5; 7 bases line up with TRBD1. CDR3 length equals 15 residues. CDR1 ENHRY and CDR2 SYGVKD come from the germline V gene. J lost 6 bases, V lost 0 bases, and 5 bases had no gene match. CDR3 loop: CAISESMQGGQPQHF. CDR3 coding DNA: TGTGCCATCAGTGAGTCGATGCAGGGGGGTCAGCCCCAGCATTTT.

This clone showed up just a few times. The chain has TRBV4-1 and TRBJ2-7; 7 nucleotides align to TRBD1. The germline gives CDR1 MGHRA, CDR2 YSYEKL. V shed 3 bases, J shed 3 bases, and the junction held 11 bases outside the gene matches. CDR3 size: 16 residues. Here the CDR3 reads CASSQPGQWDGYEQYF. CDR3 nucleotides: TGCGCCAGCAGCCAGCCGGGACAGTGGGATGGCTACGAGCAGTACTTC.

The chain combines TRBV6-1 with TRBJ1-5, with a tentative D call TRBD1 (6 bases). The CDR3 has 14 residues. The V gene's germline CDR1 is MNHNS and CDR2 SASEGT. V was cut by 1 base and J by 5 bases, with 9 bases left in between. For the CDR3, the DNA is TGTGCCAGCAGTGAAGGGACAGCCGATCAGCCCCAGCATTTT. Its translation: CASSEGTADQPQHF.

This clone was counted once. The J gene is TRBJ2-2, the V gene TRBV7-8, with 11 nucleotides matching TRBD2. V trimming: 1 base; J trimming: 8 bases; junction bases outside the gene matches: 6. Germline CDR1 SGHVS, CDR2 FQNEAQ. There are 16 residues in the CDR3. For the CDR3, the DNA is TGTGCCAGCAGCTTAGTTAGCGGGGGGGCTACGGGGGAGCTGTTTTTT. Translated, it gives CASSLVSGGATGELFF.

V gene TRBV5-4 combines with J gene TRBJ1-2; 7 nucleotides align to TRBD1. This CDR3 contains 14 residues. The V and J ends lost 3 bases and 4 bases, in that order; junction bases with no gene match: 6. Germline-derived CDR1 and CDR2 are SGHNT and YYREEE (reference sequence). The CDR3 coding sequence is TGTGCCAGCAGCTCGACAGGGACCATCTATGGCTACACCTTC. It is translated as CASSSTGTIYGYTF.

V usage is TRBV6-1 and J usage is TRBJ2-7, with 9 bases lining up with TRBD1. Trimming cost V 6 bases and J 2 bases; bases outside gene matches: 8. The length of the CDR3 is 15 residues. The germline gives CDR1 MNHNS, CDR2 SASEGT. The CDR3 sequence is CASSRTRDRAYEQYF. The CDR3 region has the DNA TGTGCCAGCAGCCGAACTAGGGACAGGGCCTACGAGCAGTACTTC.